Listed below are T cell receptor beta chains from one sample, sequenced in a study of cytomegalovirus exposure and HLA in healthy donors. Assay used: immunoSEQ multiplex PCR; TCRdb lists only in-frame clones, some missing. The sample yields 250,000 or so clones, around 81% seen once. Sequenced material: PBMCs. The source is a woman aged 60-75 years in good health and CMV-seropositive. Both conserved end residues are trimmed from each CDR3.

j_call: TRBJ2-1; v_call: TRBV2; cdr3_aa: ASKAASGMNEQF
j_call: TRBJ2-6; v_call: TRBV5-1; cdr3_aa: ASSLRSAGEAEANVLT
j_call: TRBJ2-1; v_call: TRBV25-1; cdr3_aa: ASSEPRSSYNEQF
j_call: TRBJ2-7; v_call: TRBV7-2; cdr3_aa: ASSLGDGGLYEQY
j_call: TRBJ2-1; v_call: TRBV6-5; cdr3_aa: ASSYPGTSGKQF
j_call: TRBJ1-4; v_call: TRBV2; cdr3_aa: ASKRQGASEKLF
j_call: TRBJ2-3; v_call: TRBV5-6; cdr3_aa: ASSLPGQGTDTQY
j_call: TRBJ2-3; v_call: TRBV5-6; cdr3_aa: ASSFTQGASTDTQY
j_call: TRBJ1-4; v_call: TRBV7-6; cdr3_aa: ASSPKDRTPSPTNEKLF
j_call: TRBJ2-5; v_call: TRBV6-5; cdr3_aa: ASSWTGSRETQY
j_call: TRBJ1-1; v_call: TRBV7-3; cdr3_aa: ASSLSGTAGTEAF
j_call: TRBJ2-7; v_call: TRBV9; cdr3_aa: ASSAWDRGFYEQY
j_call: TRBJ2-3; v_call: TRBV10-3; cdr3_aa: AISGGERGSRTDTQY